These 30 T cell receptor beta chains came from one sample sequenced in a study of cytomegalovirus exposure and HLA in healthy donors. Primers for the PCR totalled 60 Vbeta and 13 Jbeta. TCRdb's table, derived via immunoSEQ multiplex PCR, lists solely in-frame clones and lacks some. The sample includes approximately 120,000 clones, approximately 80% of them seen just once. Sample: PBMCs. The receptor set was obtained from a man aged 18 to 35 in good health and CMV-seronegative.

This chain joins TRBV5-1 and TRBJ2-1; 7 bases match TRBD2. The CDR3 runs 15 residues. The germline CDR1 and CDR2 sequences are SGHRS and YFSETQ. The V gene end was trimmed by 0 bases and the J gene end by 8 bases; junction bases not matched to a gene: 8. CDR3 residues: CASSLGRGWGDEQFF. CDR3 bases: TGCGCCAGCAGCTTGGGGCGGGGGTGGGGAGATGAGCAGTTCTTC.

This clone was seen a handful of times. The chain combines TRBV7-2 with TRBJ2-7; 8 bases agree with TRBD2. This CDR3 region has 15 residues. V trimming: 5 bases; J trimming: 2 bases; junction bases outside the gene matches: 8. CDR1 and CDR2 from the germline V gene are SGHTA and FQGNSA. In DNA, the CDR3 is TGTGCCAGCAGCCGAGGGCGGGGGGCCGCCTACGAGCAGTACTTC. It yields the protein CASSRGRGAAYEQYF.

The V and J genes are TRBV9 and TRBJ1-2, with 10 bases fitting TRBD1. The CDR3 extends over 14 amino acids. The J segment lost 4 bases and the V segment lost 3 bases, leaving 3 bases of the junction unmatched. Germline loops: CDR1 SGDLS, CDR2 YYNGEE. The CDR3 DNA reads as TGTGCCAGCAGCGGATGGGACAGGGGCTATGGCTACACCTTC. Its protein product is CASSGWDRGYGYTF.

The genes are TRBV7-3 and TRBJ1-2, with 8 positions matching TRBD1. Trimming took 2 bases from V and 4 from J; bases not matched to a gene: 6. Germline V gene sequence: CDR1 SGHTA, CDR2 FQGTGA. This CDR3 has 15 residues. The CDR3 sequence is CASSLAEGTGYGYTF. DNA for the CDR3: TGTGCCAGCAGCTTAGCGGAAGGGACAGGCTATGGCTACACCTTC.

Regarding this clone: Other DNA variants within this sample encode the same CDR3. The chain uses TRBV5-5 and TRBJ2-7; 10 bases are shared with TRBD1. Trimming at V came to 3 bases and at J to 1 base, leaving 1 base not matched to a gene. Per germline, CDR1 SGHKS and CDR2 YYEKEE (reference sequence). The CDR3 contains 14 residues. CDR3 in amino acids: CASSWGQGSYEQYF. CDR3 bases: TGTGCCAGCAGCTGGGGACAGGGGTCCTACGAGCAGTACTTC.

The count of this clone is one. This chain links TRBV7-9 with TRBJ2-7; D gene ambiguous. Germline assignment: CDR1 SEHNR and CDR2 FQNEAQ (reference sequence). Trimming took off 4 bases at V and 2 bases at J, with 12 bases between the two ends. The CDR3 has 14 amino acids. For the CDR3, the DNA is TGTGCCAGCAGCTCCCTGCAGCGAGCCTACGAGCAGTACTTC. Translation: CASSSLQRAYEQYF.

This clone was seen just once. The chain employs TRBV19 and TRBJ1-5; D gene ambiguous. The CDR3 has 15 residues. The germline CDR1 and CDR2 sequences are LNHDA and SQIVND (reference sequence). V lost 5 bases to trimming and J lost 0 bases, with 11 bases between them. CDR3 sequence: CASSGLSLSNQPQHF. The DNA of the CDR3 is TGTGCCAGTAGTGGGCTTTCTCTTAGCAATCAGCCCCAGCATTTT.

The chain is built from TRBV7-3 and TRBJ1-1; no firm D call. Germline lookup yields CDR1 SGHTA and CDR2 FQGTGA. The CDR3 has 19 amino acids. V was clipped by 2 bases and J by 0 bases, with 22 bases between them. DNA for the CDR3: TGTGCCAGCAGCTTAGGACTTTTCGGCGGTGGAAACATGAACACTGAAGCTTTCTTT. Amino acid sequence: CASSLGLFGGGNMNTEAFF.

This chain connects TRBV5-1 to TRBJ2-7; D is perhaps TRBD1 (5 bases). Trimming removed 1 base from V and 1 base from J, with 15 bases in between. The length of the CDR3 is 16 residues. Germline-derived CDR1 and CDR2 are SGHRS and YFSETQ. The CDR3 sequence is CASSLFSDSLSYEQYF. CDR3 sequence (DNA): TGCGCCAGCAGCTTGTTCAGTGACAGTTTGTCCTACGAGCAGTACTTC. The complete variable domain, with remaining parts taken from reference TRBV5-1 and TRBJ2-7, reads KAGVTQTPRYLIKTRGQQVTLSCSPISGHRSVSWYQQTPGQGLQFLFEYFSETQRNKGNFPGRFSGRQFSNSRSEMNVSTLELGDSALYLCASSLFSDSLSYEQYFGPGTRLTVT.

The chain carries TRBV5-1 and TRBJ2-7, with 10 bases aligning to TRBD1. The CDR3 sequence is 15 residues long. The V segment lost 4 bases and the J segment 7 bases; nucleotides outside the gene matches: 11. The V gene's germline CDR1 is SGHRS and CDR2 YFSETQ. The CDR3 sequence: CASSRTGTGVGEQYF. The CDR3 region has the DNA TGCGCCAGCAGCCGGACTGGGACAGGGGTGGGAGAGCAGTACTTC.

The CDR3 spells CASTLTAGLNTEAFF. CDR3 nucleotides: TGTGCCAGCACCCTCACGGCAGGGCTGAACACTGAAGCTTTCTTT. The J gene is TRBJ1-1, the V gene TRBV11-2, with D tentatively TRBD1 (5 bases). Germline CDR1 is SGHAT and CDR2 is FQNNGV. This CDR3 is 15 amino acids long. The germline V and J ends were trimmed by 7 bases and 0 bases, with 15 bases remaining between them.

This clone has just one count. V usage is TRBV7-9 and J usage is TRBJ1-2, with 12 bases matching TRBD1. Trimming at V came to 5 bases and at J to 8 bases, leaving 9 bases not matched to a gene. The CDR3 is 15 amino acids. CDR1 is SEHNR, CDR2 FQNEAQ, per germline (reference sequence). CDR3 protein: CASSPPGQGAEGYTF. The CDR3 DNA reads TGTGCCAGCAGCCCTCCGGGACAGGGGGCGGAAGGCTACACCTTC.

CDR3 in amino acids: CASEAQGEEQFF. The DNA of the CDR3 is TGTGCTAGTGAAGCACAGGGCGAGGAGCAGTTCTTC. This sequence joins TRBV12-5 and TRBJ2-1; D is possibly TRBD1 (6 bases). The CDR3 extends over 12 amino acids. V gave up 7 bases and J gave up 10 bases, with 14 bases separating them. Per germline, CDR1 LGHNT and CDR2 FRNRAP.

A few counts support this clone. The V call is TRBV10-2, the J call TRBJ1-1, with TRBD1 matching 7 bases. There are 19 residues in the CDR3. Germline CDR1 WSHSY, CDR2 SAAADI. The trim removed 1 base at V and 3 bases at J, leaving 17 bases unmatched. The CDR3 nucleotides are TGCGCCAGCAGTGAGTTGAGGCCCGGGACAGTGGGAGTCTACACTGAAGCTTTCTTT. This gives the protein CASSELRPGTVGVYTEAFF.

The rearrangement joins TRBV2 to TRBJ1-4; the match to TRBD1 covers 8 bases. After removal of 7 bases from V and 7 bases from J, the junction contained 8 bases not matched to a gene. The CDR3 spans 14 residues. Germline V gives CDR1 SNHLY, CDR2 FYNNEI. CDR3 sequence (DNA): TGTGCCAGCACCCCGGGACAGGCGGCTGAAAAACTGTTTTTT. Amino acids: CASTPGQAAEKLFF.

This chain joins TRBV5-1 and TRBJ2-5; the D gene is possibly TRBD1 (5 bases). This CDR3 has 12 amino acids. CDR1 SGHRS and CDR2 YFSETQ come from the germline V gene. V lost 4 bases, J lost 2 bases, and 6 bases lay in between. This CDR3 reads CASSRTQETQYF. The CDR3 DNA reads as TGCGCCAGCAGCCGGACACAAGAGACCCAGTACTTC.

The V call is TRBV14, the J call TRBJ2-5; 7 bases match TRBD1. Germline lookup yields CDR1 SGHDN and CDR2 FVKESK. CDR3 length: 14 residues. J gave up 5 bases and V 4 bases, and 7 bases lay outside the gene matches. DNA for the CDR3: TGTGCCAGCAGCCGGAACAGGGGTCGGGAGACCCAGTACTTC. Protein sequence: CASSRNRGRETQYF. Combining the CDR3 with reference TRBV14 and TRBJ2-5 gives the whole variable domain EAGVTQFPSHSVIEKGQTVTLRCDPISGHDNLYWYRRVMGKEIKFLLHFVKESKQDESGMPNNRFLAERTGGTYSTLKVQPAELEDSGVYFCASSRNRGRETQYFGPGTRLLVL.

A few counts support this clone. This chain uses TRBV6-4 with TRBJ2-3; TRBD1 matches at 10 bases. CDR3 length: 15 residues. CDR1 MRHNA and CDR2 SNTAGT come from the germline V gene. J lost 1 base, V lost 3 bases, and 1 base had no gene match. The CDR3 sequence is CASSETGGGTDTQYF. As DNA, the CDR3 is TGTGCCAGCAGTGAGACAGGGGGCGGCACAGATACGCAGTATTTT.

This chain links TRBV9 with TRBJ2-3, with D unresolved. V lost 0 bases, J lost 2 bases, and 4 bases lay in between. The CDR3 length is 13 residues. CDR1 SGDLS and CDR2 YYNGEE come from the germline V gene. The chain's CDR3 is CASSVAPTDTQYF. The DNA for the CDR3 is TGTGCCAGCAGCGTAGCTCCCACAGATACGCAGTATTTT.

The chain has TRBV6-5 and TRBJ1-1; possible D gene TRBD1, 5 bases. V was cut by 2 bases and J by 0 bases, with 10 bases left in between. The germline CDR1 and CDR2 sequences are MNHEY and SVGAGI. The CDR3 is 15 amino acids. Here the CDR3 reads CASSYGAGMNTEAFF. The CDR3, as DNA: TGTGCCAGCAGTTACGGGGCCGGCATGAACACTGAAGCTTTCTTT.

The genes are TRBV18 and TRBJ1-2; TRBD1 matches 7 bases. J lost 6 bases, V lost 0 bases, and 13 bases had no gene match. The CDR3 is made up of 17 amino acids. Per the germline V gene, CDR1 is KGHSH and CDR2 is LQKENI. CDR3 sequence: CASSPPFSTGSEDGYTF. The CDR3, as DNA: TGTGCCAGCTCACCACCCTTCTCGACAGGGTCGGAGGATGGCTACACCTTC.

This clone was recorded once. The V and J genes are TRBV5-1 and TRBJ2-7; 11 positions match TRBD2. CDR3 length: 16 residues. CDR1 is SGHRS, CDR2 YFSETQ, per germline. Trimming took 2 bases from V and 0 from J; bases not matched to a gene: 4. The CDR3 loop is CASSFLAGGSSYEQYF. Here the CDR3 DNA reads TGCGCCAGCAGCTTTTTAGCGGGGGGGAGCTCCTACGAGCAGTACTTC. Complete variable domain (other parts from reference TRBV5-1 and TRBJ2-7): KAGVTQTPRYLIKTRGQQVTLSCSPISGHRSVSWYQQTPGQGLQFLFEYFSETQRNKGNFPGRFSGRQFSNSRSEMNVSTLELGDSALYLCASSFLAGGSSYEQYFGPGTRLTVT.

This clone has just a few counts. The chain joins TRBV11-2 to TRBJ1-3, with D hard to call. The germline gives CDR1 SGHAT, CDR2 FQNNGV. The CDR3 is 15 amino acids. Trimming stripped 4 bases from V and 0 bases from J, with 10 bases between. This CDR3 is CASSWERGSGNTIYF. CDR3 sequence (DNA): TGTGCCAGCAGCTGGGAGAGAGGCTCTGGAAACACCATATATTTT.

The chain links TRBV5-1 to TRBJ1-4, with TRBD1 identical over 8 bases. Germline V CDR1 and CDR2: SGHRS, YFSETQ. With 0 bases clipped from V and 8 bases from J, the junction kept 9 bases outside the gene matches. The CDR3 loop spans 16 amino acids. CDR3 in DNA: TGCGCCAGCAGCTTGGGGTTCGGACAGGGTGGCGAAAAACTGTTTTTT. Translation gives CASSLGFGQGGEKLFF.

The chain has TRBV9 and TRBJ2-5, with D possibly TRBD1 on 5 matching bases. Germline CDR1 and CDR2: SGDLS and YYNGEE. CDR3 length: 13 amino acids. V was clipped by 3 bases and J by 5 bases, with 11 bases between them. CDR3 loop: CASSARVDETQYF. The CDR3 DNA sequence: TGTGCCAGCAGCGCCAGGGTAGACGAGACCCAGTACTTC.

The chain is built from TRBV19 and TRBJ1-2; tentative D call: TRBD1 (6 bases). The V and J ends lost 6 bases and 0 bases respectively, with 14 bases between them. CDR1 and CDR2 from the germline V gene are LNHDA and SQIVND (reference sequence). The CDR3 is made up of 15 amino acids. The CDR3 coding sequence is TGTGCCAGTAGCCAAAGACAGGCGGCTAACTATGGCTACACCTTC. It translates to CASSQRQAANYGYTF.

This chain joins TRBV6-5 and TRBJ1-1; tentatively, D is TRBD1 (5 bases). This CDR3 is 14 amino acids long. Germline CDR1 MNHEY, CDR2 SVGAGI. Trimming stripped 6 bases from V and 4 bases from J, with 15 bases between. CDR3 amino acids: CASSGRGRITEAFF. The CDR3 nucleotides read TGTGCCAGCAGCGGAAGGGGAAGGATCACTGAAGCTTTCTTT.

The rearrangement uses TRBV10-3 and TRBJ1-2, with 9 bases matching TRBD1. The length of the CDR3 is 11 residues. The V gene end was trimmed by 6 bases and the J gene end by 11 bases; junction bases not matched to a gene: 4. Germline V gives CDR1 ENHRY, CDR2 SYGVKD. The DNA for the CDR3 is TGTGCCATCAGCCGGACAGGGGAGTACACCTTC. The encoded protein is CAISRTGEYTF.

The chain joins TRBV4-1 to TRBJ2-5, with 14 bases lining up with TRBD2. The CDR3 contains 19 residues. V shed 3 bases and J 2 bases; nucleotides not matched to a gene: 11. Germline V gene lookup returns CDR1 MGHRA and CDR2 YSYEKL. CDR3 bases: TGCGCCAGCAGCCATCCCGGACTAGCGGGGGGTCCCTTACAAGAGACCCAGTACTTC. Translation: CASSHPGLAGGPLQETQYF.

The chain links TRBV19 to TRBJ2-3, with 12 bases lining up with TRBD2. This CDR3 has 16 residues. J lost 0 bases, V lost 7 bases, and 5 bases had no gene match. CDR1 LNHDA and CDR2 SQIVND come from the germline V gene (reference sequence). The CDR3 sequence: CASKLAGGSSTDTQYF. CDR3 coding DNA: TGTGCCAGTAAACTAGCGGGGGGTTCTAGCACAGATACGCAGTATTTT. The full variable domain, in which reference TRBV19 and TRBJ2-3 provide the parts outside the CDR3, is DGGITQSPKYLFRKEGQNVTLSCEQNLNHDAMYWYRQDPGQGLRLIYYSQIVNDFQKGDIAEGYSVSREKKESFPLTVTSAQKNPTAFYLCASKLAGGSSTDTQYFGPGTRLTVL.